The 10 T cell receptor beta chains below all came from one sample that was sequenced in a study of shared T cell receptors in the human thymus. Sequencing was performed with immunoSEQ multiplex PCR; in TCRdb, only in-frame clones are kept and a portion is missing. The sample has about 610,000 clones; roughly 90% are singletons. These data were also reused for a study on human thymus T cells.

Sample: thymocytes. All receptors derive from a boy under two years old with a congenital heart defect.

V gene TRBV6-6 combines with J gene TRBJ1-5; 9 nucleotides match TRBD1. The CDR3 is 16 residues long. Looked up from germline, CDR1 is MNHNY and CDR2 is SVGAGI (reference sequence). Trimming took 2 bases from V and 5 from J; bases not matched to a gene: 7. CDR3 protein: CASSYTPGQGDQPQHF. The CDR3 region has the DNA TGTGCCAGCAGTTACACACCGGGACAGGGAGATCAGCCCCAGCATTTT.

V is TRBV4-3 and J is TRBJ2-3; D may be TRBD2 (5 bases). Germline CDR1 LGHNA, CDR2 YSLEER. With 3 bases removed from V and 1 base from J, the gap between germline ends came to 11 bases. CDR3 size: 15 residues. CDR3 loop: CASSQGEIGTDTQYF. For the CDR3, the DNA is TGCGCCAGCAGCCAGGGAGAGATTGGCACAGATACGCAGTATTTT.

The J gene is TRBJ2-3, the V gene TRBV7-9; D may be TRBD2 (6 bases). Trimming pared 0 bases from V and 2 bases from J, leaving 12 bases between. The V gene's germline CDR1 is SEHNR and CDR2 FQNEAQ (reference sequence). The CDR3 is 16 residues long. The CDR3 loop is CASSLAYGGFTDTQYF. CDR3 DNA sequence: TGTGCCAGCAGCTTAGCGTACGGGGGATTCACAGATACGCAGTATTTT.

The V call is TRBV5-1, the J call TRBJ2-3, with 7 positions matching TRBD2. From germline, CDR1 is SGHRS and CDR2 YFSETQ. V was clipped by 4 bases and J by 1 base; unmatched bases: 3. This CDR3 comprises 14 residues. DNA for the CDR3: TGCGCCAGCAGCCGGCTAGCGGGCACAGATACGCAGTATTTT. Translating it yields CASSRLAGTDTQYF.

For the CDR3, the DNA is TGTGCCAGCAGAACGGGGGGCCCCTTTACTAATGAAAAACTGTTTTTT. Its protein product is CASRTGGPFTNEKLFF. The chain couples TRBV6-6 to TRBJ1-4; D is perhaps TRBD1 (6 bases). Per the germline V gene, CDR1 is MNHNY and CDR2 is SVGAGI (reference sequence). The CDR3 runs to 16 residues. Trimming removed 6 bases from V and 2 bases from J, with 16 bases in between.

This chain links TRBV11-2 with TRBJ1-1; 11 bases agree with TRBD1. The CDR3 contains 18 residues. Looked up from germline, CDR1 is SGHAT and CDR2 is FQNNGV. J gave up 3 bases and V 5 bases, and 14 bases lay outside the gene matches. The CDR3 DNA reads TGTGCCAGCAGCCAATGTCCCGGGACAGGGGGGAAGGACACTGAAGCTTTCTTT. Translating it yields CASSQCPGTGGKDTEAFF.

The genes are TRBV5-5 and TRBJ2-3; 12 bases match TRBD2. The CDR3 is 18 residues long. J gave up 6 bases and V 4 bases, and 15 bases lay outside the gene matches. Per the germline V gene, CDR1 is SGHKS and CDR2 is YYEKEE (reference sequence). CDR3 sequence reads: CASSLRLAGAKFVDTQYF. The CDR3 nucleotides read TGTGCCAGCAGCCTAAGACTAGCGGGGGCAAAATTTGTTGATACGCAGTATTTT. Drawing the rest from reference TRBV5-5 and TRBJ2-3, the complete variable domain is DAGVTQSPTHLIKTRGQQVTLRCSPISGHKSVSWYQQVLGQGPQFIFQYYEKEERGRGNFPDRFSARQFPNYSSELNVNALLLGDSALYLCASSLRLAGAKFVDTQYFGPGTRLTVL.

The chain links TRBV2 to TRBJ2-1, with 14 bases matching TRBD2. Looked up from germline, CDR1 is SNHLY and CDR2 is FYNNEI. This CDR3 is built from 16 residues. V dropped 6 bases and J dropped 7; count of bases not matched to a gene: 8. As DNA, the CDR3 is TGTGCCAGCAGACCCGGGACTAGCGGGAGAGTGAATGAGCAGTTCTTC. Its translation: CASRPGTSGRVNEQFF.

The V call is TRBV30, the J call TRBJ2-1; D is perhaps TRBD2 (9 bases). Trimming cost V 4 bases and J 0 bases, with 37 bases left between them. Per germline, CDR1 GTSNPN and CDR2 SVGIG (reference sequence). This CDR3 contains 23 residues. As DNA, the CDR3 is TGTGCCTGGAACCGATGGACAGGGCGCACCAGGACTAGCGAAGACCCCTCCTACAATGAGCAGTTCTTC. It encodes CAWNRWTGRTRTSEDPSYNEQFF.

The chain recombines TRBV4-3 with TRBJ2-7; 8 nucleotides match TRBD1. The V segment lost 6 bases and the J segment 2 bases; nucleotides outside the gene matches: 9. Germline loops: CDR1 LGHNA, CDR2 YSLEER. This CDR3 spans 15 amino acids. DNA for the CDR3: TGCGCCAGCAGTCACGAAATGGGACAGGCCTACGAGCAGTACTTC. It translates to CASSHEMGQAYEQYF.